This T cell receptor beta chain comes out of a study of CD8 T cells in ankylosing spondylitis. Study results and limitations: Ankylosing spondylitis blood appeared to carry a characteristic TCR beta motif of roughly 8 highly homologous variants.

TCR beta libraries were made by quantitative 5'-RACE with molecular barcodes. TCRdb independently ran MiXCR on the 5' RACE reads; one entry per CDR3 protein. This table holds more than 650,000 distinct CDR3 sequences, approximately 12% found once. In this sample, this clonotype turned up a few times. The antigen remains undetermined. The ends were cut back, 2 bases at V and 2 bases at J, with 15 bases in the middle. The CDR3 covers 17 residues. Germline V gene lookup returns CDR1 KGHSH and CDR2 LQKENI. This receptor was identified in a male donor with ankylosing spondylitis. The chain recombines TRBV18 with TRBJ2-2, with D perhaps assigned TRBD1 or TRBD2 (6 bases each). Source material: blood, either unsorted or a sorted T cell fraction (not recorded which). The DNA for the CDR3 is TGTGCCAGCTCACCAGGGCGGGGACAATCCAACACCGGGGAGCTGTTTTTT. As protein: CASSPGRGQSNTGELFF. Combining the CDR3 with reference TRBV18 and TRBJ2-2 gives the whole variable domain NAGVMQNPRHLVRRRGQEARLRCSPMKGHSHVYWYRQLPEEGLKFMVYLQKENIIDESGMPKERFSAEFPKEGPSILRIQQVVRGDSAAYFCASSPGRGQSNTGELFFGEGSRLTVL.